This TCR beta chain is from a study of cytomegalovirus exposure and HLA in healthy donors. Overall study: The approximately 130 validation repertoires matched the approximately 700 first-cohort repertoires in platform, a later analysis reported.

Concerning this clone itself: Its cognate antigen is unknown.

Study results and limitations: One later analysis, an examination of the roughly 110 validation repertoires, found that first-cohort TCR clusters tended to co-occur in them. High specificity and sensitivity for cytomegalovirus status were reported for the classifier. Cytomegalovirus association was assigned to 150 to 200 TCR beta chains.

Germline CDR1 reads SGHTA; CDR2 reads FQGNSA. The CDR3 is made up of 15 amino acids. The V gene lost 2 bases and the J gene lost 6 bases, with 17 bases spanning the gap. TCRdb's table, derived via immunoSEQ multiplex PCR, lists solely in-frame clones and lacks some. The sample holds under 250,000 clones, around 86% seen once. The receptor was isolated from a woman in her late teens or twenties in good health and CMV-seropositive. Sequencing was performed on PBMCs. This chain uses TRBV7-2 with TRBJ2-7, with a tentative D call TRBD1 (6 bases). CDR3 in amino acids: CASSLRRGEGAEQYF. The CDR3 DNA reads TGTGCCAGCAGCTTACGCAGGGGCGAAGGGGCCGAGCAGTACTTC.